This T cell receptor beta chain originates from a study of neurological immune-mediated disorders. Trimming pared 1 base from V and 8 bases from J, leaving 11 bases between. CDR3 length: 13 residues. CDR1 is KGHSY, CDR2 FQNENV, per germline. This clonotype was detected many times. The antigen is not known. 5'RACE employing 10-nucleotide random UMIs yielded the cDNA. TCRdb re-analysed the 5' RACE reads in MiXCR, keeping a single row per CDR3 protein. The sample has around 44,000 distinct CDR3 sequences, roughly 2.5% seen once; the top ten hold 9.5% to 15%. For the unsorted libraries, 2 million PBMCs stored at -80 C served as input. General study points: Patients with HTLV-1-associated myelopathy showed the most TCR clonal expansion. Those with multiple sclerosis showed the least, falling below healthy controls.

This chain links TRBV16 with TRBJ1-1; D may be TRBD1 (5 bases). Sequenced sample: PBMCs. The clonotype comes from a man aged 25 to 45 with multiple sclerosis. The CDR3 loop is CASSQFARAEAFF. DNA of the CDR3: TGTGCCAGCAGCCAATTCGCCAGGGCAGAAGCTTTCTTT.